The T cell receptor (beta chain) under discussion was sequenced for a study of CD8 T cells in Susac syndrome. When the RNA was reverse transcribed, random hexamers were used with an input of about 0.45 to 1 ug. A single record per CDR3 protein comes from TCRdb applying MiXCR to the immunoSEQ multiplex PCR reads. The profile shows 150,000 to 200,000 distinct CDR3 sequences, approximately 96% of them singletons. Looked up from germline, CDR1 is DFQATT and CDR2 is SNEGSKA (reference sequence). V was pared by 1 base and J by 2 bases, with 11 bases of the junction left unmatched. This CDR3 contains 17 residues.

Specimen: CD4+ T cells from PBMCs. The gene calls are TRBV20-1 and TRBJ1-2, with 9 bases that match TRBD1. This clonotype originated in a human donor in good health. DNA for the CDR3: TGCAGTGCTAGAGGTTCCTTGGGACAGGGCCCAAACTATGGCTACACCTTC. Translating it yields CSARGSLGQGPNYGYTF.